This T cell receptor beta chain was sequenced for a study of cytomegalovirus exposure and HLA in healthy donors. Background on the study: Drawn from HLA-typed donors, approximately 86 million unique TCRs were held in an early data release. Study conclusions and caveats: When analyzed later, a missense DCLRE1C variant was found to be linked to TCR beta V- and J-gene trimming.

Researchers ran the PCR with 60 Vbeta and 13 Jbeta primers. The assay was immunoSEQ multiplex PCR, and TCRdb's table has in-frame clones only and misses some. The table for this sample gives about 79,000 clones. Concerning this clone: The antigen is undetermined.

The sequencing sample was made of PBMCs. The receptor was derived from a man aged 25 to 40 in good health and CMV-seronegative.

In nucleotides, the CDR3 is TGTGCCAGCAGCCCCCGGACAGCGCGGGAGCAGTACTTC. It specifies CASSPRTAREQYF. The V call is TRBV7-8, the J call TRBJ2-7; D perhaps matches TRBD1 (6 bases). In germline, CDR1 is SGHVS, CDR2 FQNEAQ. V lost 5 bases and J 7 bases, leaving 15 bases between the germline ends. The CDR3 totals 13 residues.